This T cell receptor beta chain was retrieved from a study of molecular identifiers for immune sequencing clone quantification. Whole-study findings and limits: In naive cells, under 1% of molecules belonged to clones above 20 RNA copies, against over 98% in effector cells.

With regard to this clonotype: What it recognizes is unknown.

Germline V gene sequence: CDR1 SGHAT, CDR2 FQNNGV. V lost 1 base and J lost 6, with 9 bases in between. The CDR3 consists of 14 residues. MiXCR, run by TCRdb on the PCR reads, gives a single entry per CDR3 protein. The repertoire holds just under 65,000 distinct CDR3 sequences, with under 20% as singletons. Sequencing was carried out using naive CD8+ T cells from blood, with Jurkat cell RNA spiked in. The sample's subset: FACS-sorted CD8+CD4-CCR7+CD45RA+ naive T cells. The TCR was taken from a human donor in good health. Some libraries in this study had Jurkat cell RNA spiked in. The genes are TRBV11-2 and TRBJ1-4; D unclear. CDR3 amino acids: CASSLGSLDEKLFF. The CDR3, as DNA: TGTGCCAGCAGCTTAGGATCACTTGATGAAAAACTGTTTTTT.